Sequencing of this T cell receptor (beta chain) was carried out in a study of CD8+ T cells in alopecia areata. Details on this clone: Gene names refer to mouse genes.

Extraction of RNA preceded its reverse transcription into cDNA, which served as the sequencing template. Method: immunoSEQ multiplex PCR; TCRdb's copy keeps in-frame clones and lacks some. There are roughly 110,000 clones in the sample, none observed a single time. The sequence was obtained from a C3H/HeJ mouse with alopecia areata. For the strain, the MHC haplotype given is H2-k. Sequenced: lesional skin.

Incomplete CDR3 DNA: TGTGCCAGCAGTGACGAGGACAGAACCAACGAA. Protein: CASSDEDRTNE. The entire CDR3 protein reads CASSDEDRTNERLFF. This chain uses TRBV13-3 with TRBJ1-4, with D maybe TRBD1 (6 bases). The CDR3 end is not reached by the read, which stops 4 residues before it; the germline J gene fills it in. This CDR3 has 15 amino acids. V lost 2 bases and J 3 bases, leaving 11 bases between the germline ends. Germline assignment: CDR1 NNHDY and CDR2 SYVADS.